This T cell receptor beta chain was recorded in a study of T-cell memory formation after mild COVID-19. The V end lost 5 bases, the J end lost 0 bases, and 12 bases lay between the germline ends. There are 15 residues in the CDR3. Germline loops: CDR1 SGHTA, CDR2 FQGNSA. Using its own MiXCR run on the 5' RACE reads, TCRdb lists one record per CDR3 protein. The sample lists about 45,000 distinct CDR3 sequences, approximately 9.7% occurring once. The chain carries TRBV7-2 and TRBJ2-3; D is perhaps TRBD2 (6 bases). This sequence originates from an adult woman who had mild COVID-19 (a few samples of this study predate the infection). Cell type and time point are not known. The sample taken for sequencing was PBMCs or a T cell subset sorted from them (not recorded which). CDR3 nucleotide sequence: TGTGCCAGCAGCCCCGGGGGTATCAGCACAGATACGCAGTATTTT. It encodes CASSPGGISTDTQYF. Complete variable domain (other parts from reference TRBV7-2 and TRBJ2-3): GAGVSQSPSNKVTEKGKDVELRCDPISGHTALYWYRQSLGQGLEFLIYFQGNSAPDKSGLPSDRFSAERTGGSVSTLTIQRTQQEDSAVYLCASSPGGISTDTQYFGPGTRLTVL.